This T cell receptor beta chain is from a study of blood T cell repertoires in COVID-19. Trimming took off 1 base at V and 1 base at J, with 13 bases between the two ends. The germline gives CDR1 SGHAT, CDR2 FQNNGV. The CDR3 loop spans 16 amino acids. Sequencing was performed with immunoSEQ multiplex PCR; in TCRdb, only in-frame clones are kept and a portion is missing. The repertoire holds about 200,000 clones, with about 78% as singletons. Sequencing used peripheral blood. The chain combines TRBV11-2 with TRBJ1-1; D is unresolved. This receptor was taken from a woman aged 65 to 85 with acute or convalescent COVID-19. The CDR3 sequence: CASSLGTGKWNTEAFF. The CDR3 region has the DNA TGTGCCAGCAGCTTAGGGACGGGGAAATGGAACACTGAAGCTTTCTTT.